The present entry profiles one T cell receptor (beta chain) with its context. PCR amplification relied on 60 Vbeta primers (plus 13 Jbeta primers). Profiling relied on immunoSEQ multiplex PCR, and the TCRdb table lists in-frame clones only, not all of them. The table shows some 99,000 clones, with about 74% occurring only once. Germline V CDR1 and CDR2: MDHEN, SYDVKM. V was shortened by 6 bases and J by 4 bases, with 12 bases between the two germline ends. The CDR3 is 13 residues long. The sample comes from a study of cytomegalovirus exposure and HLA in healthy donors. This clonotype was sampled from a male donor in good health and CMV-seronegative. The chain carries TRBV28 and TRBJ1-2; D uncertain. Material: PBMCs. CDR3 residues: CASRPTAFYGYTF. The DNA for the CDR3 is TGTGCCAGCAGGCCTACAGCTTTCTATGGCTACACCTTC.